This T cell receptor beta chain comes out of a study of blood T cell repertoires in COVID-19. Study at large: Collection of acute and convalescent COVID-19 samples took place in the United States, Italy and Spain. Sample material is recorded as cDNA or gDNA derived from T cells, B-cell-depleted T cells, or PBMCs.

Germline CDR1 is KGHDR and CDR2 is SFDVKD. The J segment lost 10 bases and the V segment lost 5 bases, leaving 9 bases of the junction unmatched. This CDR3 comprises 14 residues. In the original workflow: Reference gene primer amplification gave estimated nucleated cell counts. Data came from immunoSEQ multiplex PCR; TCRdb stores just in-frame clones and leaves some out. The DNA gave D and trimming, while V, J and clone size come from that table. The table includes 310,000 or so clones, approximately 91% detected once. It was during active infection that Seattle patients were enrolled and then longitudinally followed.

This clonotype originated in a woman younger than 45 with COVID-19, enrolled during active disease. This rearrangement joins TRBV24-1 to TRBJ2-1; 8 bases map to TRBD1. Sequenced input: peripheral blood. CDR3 amino acids: CATSAGQVGGEQFF. The CDR3 nucleotides read TGTGCCACCAGTGCGGGACAGGTCGGAGGGGAGCAGTTCTTC.